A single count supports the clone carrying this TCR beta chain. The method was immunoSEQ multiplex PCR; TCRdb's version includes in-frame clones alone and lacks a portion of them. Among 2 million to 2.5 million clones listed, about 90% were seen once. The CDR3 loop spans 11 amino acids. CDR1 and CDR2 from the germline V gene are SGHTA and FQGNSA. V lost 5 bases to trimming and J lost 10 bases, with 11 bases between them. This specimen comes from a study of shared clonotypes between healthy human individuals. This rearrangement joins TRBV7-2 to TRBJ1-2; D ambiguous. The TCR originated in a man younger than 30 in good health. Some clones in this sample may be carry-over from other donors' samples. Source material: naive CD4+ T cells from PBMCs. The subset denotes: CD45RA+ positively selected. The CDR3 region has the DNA TGTGCCAGCAGCGCGGCCCTTCTCTACACCTTC. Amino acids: CASSAALLYTF. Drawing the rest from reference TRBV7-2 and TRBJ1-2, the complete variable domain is GAGVSQSPSNKVTEKGKDVELRCDPISGHTALYWYRQSLGQGLEFLIYFQGNSAPDKSGLPSDRFSAERTGGSVSTLTIQRTQQEDSAVYLCASSAALLYTFGSGTRLTVV.